What follows is one TCR beta chain and its context. The data were taken from a study of blood T cell repertoires in COVID-19. Background on the study: Collection of acute and convalescent COVID-19 samples took place in the United States, Italy and Spain. T cells, B-cell-depleted T cells, or PBMCs supplied cDNA or gDNA.

This CDR3 spans 15 amino acids. CDR1 and CDR2 from the germline V gene are LNHDA and SQIVND (reference sequence). V was trimmed by 0 bases and J by 10 bases, leaving 17 bases between them. In the authors' methods: Amplification of reference gene primers provided the estimated nucleated cell counts. The repertoire was sequenced with immunoSEQ multiplex PCR; TCRdb's copy has only in-frame clones and lacks some. That table gives V, J and clone size, and the DNA gave D and trimming. The sample has tens of thousands of clones, around 80% seen once. This sequence was found in a human donor in a cohort sampled during active COVID-19. Sequenced input: peripheral blood. The rearrangement links TRBV19 to TRBJ2-3, with a tentative D call TRBD2 (6 bases). The CDR3 region is CASSIDVAGPRAQYF. CDR3 DNA: TGTGCCAGTAGTATAGATGTTGCGGGGCCCAGAGCGCAGTATTTT. Full variable domain (remainder filled in from reference TRBV19 and TRBJ2-3): DGGITQSPKYLFRKEGQNVTLSCEQNLNHDAMYWYRQDPGQGLRLIYYSQIVNDFQKGDIAEGYSVSREKKESFPLTVTSAQKNPTAFYLCASSIDVAGPRAQYFGPGTRLTVL.